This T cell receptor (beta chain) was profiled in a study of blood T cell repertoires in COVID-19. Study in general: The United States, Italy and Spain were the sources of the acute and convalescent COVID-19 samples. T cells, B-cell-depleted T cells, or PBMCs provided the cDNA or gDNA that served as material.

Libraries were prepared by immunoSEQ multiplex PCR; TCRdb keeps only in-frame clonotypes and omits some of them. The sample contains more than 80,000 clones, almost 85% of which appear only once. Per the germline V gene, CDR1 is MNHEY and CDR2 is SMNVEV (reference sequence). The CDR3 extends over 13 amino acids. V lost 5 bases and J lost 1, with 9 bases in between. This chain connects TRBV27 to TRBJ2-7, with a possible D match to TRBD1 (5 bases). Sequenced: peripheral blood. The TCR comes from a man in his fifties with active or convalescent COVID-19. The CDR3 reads CASSPTASYEQYV. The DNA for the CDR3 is TGTGCCAGCAGTCCGACAGCGTCCTACGAGCAGTACGTC.